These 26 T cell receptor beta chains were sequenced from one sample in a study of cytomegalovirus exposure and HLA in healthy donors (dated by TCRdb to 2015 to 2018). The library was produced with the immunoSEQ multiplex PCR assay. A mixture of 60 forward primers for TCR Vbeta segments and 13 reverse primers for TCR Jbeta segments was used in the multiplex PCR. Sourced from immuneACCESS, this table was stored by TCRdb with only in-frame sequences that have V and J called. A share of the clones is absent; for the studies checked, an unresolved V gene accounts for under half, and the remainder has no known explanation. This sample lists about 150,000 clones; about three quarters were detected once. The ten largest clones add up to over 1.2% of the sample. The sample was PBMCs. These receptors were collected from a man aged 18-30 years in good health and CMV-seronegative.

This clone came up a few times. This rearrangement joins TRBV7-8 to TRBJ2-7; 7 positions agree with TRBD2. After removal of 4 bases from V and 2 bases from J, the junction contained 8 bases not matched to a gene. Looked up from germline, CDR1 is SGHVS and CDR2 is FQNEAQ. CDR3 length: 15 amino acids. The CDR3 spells CASSSIGGTAYEQYF. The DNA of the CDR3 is TGTGCCAGCAGCTCCATCGGGGGGACGGCCTACGAGCAGTACTTC.

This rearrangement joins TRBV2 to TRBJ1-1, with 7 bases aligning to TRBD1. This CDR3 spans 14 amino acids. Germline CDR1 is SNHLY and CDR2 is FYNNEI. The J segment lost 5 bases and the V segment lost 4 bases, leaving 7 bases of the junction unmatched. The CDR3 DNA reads TGTGCCAGCAGTGCTGGTCAGGGGGGAACTGAAGCTTTCTTT. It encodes CASSAGQGGTEAFF.

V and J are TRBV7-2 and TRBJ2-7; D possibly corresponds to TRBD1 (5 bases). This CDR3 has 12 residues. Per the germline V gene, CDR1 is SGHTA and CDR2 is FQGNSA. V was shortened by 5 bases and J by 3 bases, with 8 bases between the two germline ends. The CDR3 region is CASSIRDYEQYF. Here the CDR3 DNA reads TGTGCCAGCAGCATCAGGGACTACGAGCAGTACTTC.

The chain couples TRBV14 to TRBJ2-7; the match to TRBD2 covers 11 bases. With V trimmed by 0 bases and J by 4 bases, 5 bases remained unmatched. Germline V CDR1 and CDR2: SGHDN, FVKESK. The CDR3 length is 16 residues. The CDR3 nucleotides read TGTGCCAGCAGCCAAGATGTGGCTAGCGGGAGGTACGAGCAGTACTTC. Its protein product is CASSQDVASGRYEQYF.

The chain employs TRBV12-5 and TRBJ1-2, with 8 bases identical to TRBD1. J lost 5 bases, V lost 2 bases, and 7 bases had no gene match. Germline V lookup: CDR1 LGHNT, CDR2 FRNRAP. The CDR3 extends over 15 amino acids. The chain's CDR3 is CASGLRQGAGYGYTF. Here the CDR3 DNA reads TGTGCTAGTGGTTTGCGGCAGGGGGCTGGTTATGGCTACACCTTC.

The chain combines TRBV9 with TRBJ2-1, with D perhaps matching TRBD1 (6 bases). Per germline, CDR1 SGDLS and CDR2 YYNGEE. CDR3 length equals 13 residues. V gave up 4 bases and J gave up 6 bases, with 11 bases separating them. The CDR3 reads CASSLTGFNEQFF. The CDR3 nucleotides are TGTGCCAGCAGCCTAACAGGGTTCAATGAGCAGTTCTTC.

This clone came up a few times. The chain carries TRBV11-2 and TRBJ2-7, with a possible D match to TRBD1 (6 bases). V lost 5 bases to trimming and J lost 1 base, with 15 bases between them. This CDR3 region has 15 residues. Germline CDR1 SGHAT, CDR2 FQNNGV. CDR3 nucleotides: TGTGCCAGCAGCCTCTTGGGGGCAGGGTCCTACGAGCAGTACTTC. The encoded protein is CASSLLGAGSYEQYF.

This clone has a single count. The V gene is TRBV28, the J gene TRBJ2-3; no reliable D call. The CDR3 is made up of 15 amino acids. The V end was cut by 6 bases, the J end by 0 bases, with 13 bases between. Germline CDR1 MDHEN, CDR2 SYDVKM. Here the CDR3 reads CASSLREASTDTQYF. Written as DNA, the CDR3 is TGTGCCAGCAGCCTCCGAGAGGCGAGCACAGATACGCAGTATTTT.

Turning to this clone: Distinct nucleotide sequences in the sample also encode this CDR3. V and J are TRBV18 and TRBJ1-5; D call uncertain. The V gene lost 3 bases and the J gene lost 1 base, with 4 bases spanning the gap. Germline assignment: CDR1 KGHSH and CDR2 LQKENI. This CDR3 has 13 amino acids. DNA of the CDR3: TGTGCCAGCTCACCGGGCAGCAATCAGCCCCAGCATTTT. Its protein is CASSPGSNQPQHF.

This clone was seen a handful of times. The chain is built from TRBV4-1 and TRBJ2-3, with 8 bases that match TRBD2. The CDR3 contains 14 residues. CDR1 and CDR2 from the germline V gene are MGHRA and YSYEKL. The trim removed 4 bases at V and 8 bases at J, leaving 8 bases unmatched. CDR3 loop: CASSPQRERGTQYF. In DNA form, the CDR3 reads TGCGCCAGCAGCCCGCAGCGGGAGAGGGGTACGCAGTATTTT.

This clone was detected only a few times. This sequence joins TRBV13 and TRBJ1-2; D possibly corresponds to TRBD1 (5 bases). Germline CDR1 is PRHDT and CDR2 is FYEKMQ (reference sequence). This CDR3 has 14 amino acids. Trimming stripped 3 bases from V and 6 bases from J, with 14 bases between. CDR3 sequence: CASSLRQGTDGYTF. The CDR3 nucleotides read TGTGCCAGCAGCTTGCGTCAGGGAACAGATGGCTACACCTTC.

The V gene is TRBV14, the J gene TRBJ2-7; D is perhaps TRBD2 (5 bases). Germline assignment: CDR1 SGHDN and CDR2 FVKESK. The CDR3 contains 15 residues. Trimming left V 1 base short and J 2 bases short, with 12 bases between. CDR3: CASSQGTLLTYEQYF. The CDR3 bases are TGTGCCAGCAGCCAAGGGACTTTACTCACCTACGAGCAGTACTTC.

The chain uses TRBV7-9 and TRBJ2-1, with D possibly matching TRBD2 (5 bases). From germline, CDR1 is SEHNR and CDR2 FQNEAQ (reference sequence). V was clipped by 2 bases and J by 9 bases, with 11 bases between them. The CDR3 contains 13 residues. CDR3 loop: CASSLKAVSEQFF. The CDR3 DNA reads TGTGCCAGCAGCTTAAAAGCGGTGAGTGAGCAGTTCTTC.

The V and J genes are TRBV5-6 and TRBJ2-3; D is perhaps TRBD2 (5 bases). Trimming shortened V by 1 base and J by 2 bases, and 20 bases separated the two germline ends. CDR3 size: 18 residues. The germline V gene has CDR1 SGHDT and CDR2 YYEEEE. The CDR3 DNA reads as TGTGCCAGCAGCTTGAGGTTTGAGGGAGTGGAGGCCACAGATACGCAGTATTTT. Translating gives CASSLRFEGVEATDTQYF.

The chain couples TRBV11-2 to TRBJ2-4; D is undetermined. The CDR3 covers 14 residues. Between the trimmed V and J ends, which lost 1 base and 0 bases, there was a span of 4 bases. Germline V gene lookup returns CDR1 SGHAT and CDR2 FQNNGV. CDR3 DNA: TGTGCCAGCAGCTTAGCTCTAGCCAAAAACATTCAGTACTTC. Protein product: CASSLALAKNIQYF.

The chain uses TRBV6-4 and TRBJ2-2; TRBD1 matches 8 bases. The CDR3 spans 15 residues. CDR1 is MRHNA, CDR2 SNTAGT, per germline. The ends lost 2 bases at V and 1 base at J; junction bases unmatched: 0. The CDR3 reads CASSDGTGNTGELFF. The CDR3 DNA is TGTGCCAGCAGTGACGGGACAGGGAACACCGGGGAGCTGTTTTTT.

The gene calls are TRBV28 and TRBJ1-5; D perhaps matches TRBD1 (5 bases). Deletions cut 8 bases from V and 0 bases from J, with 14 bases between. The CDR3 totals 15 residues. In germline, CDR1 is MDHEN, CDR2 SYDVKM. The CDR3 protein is CASANGGYSNQPQHF. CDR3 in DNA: TGTGCCAGCGCAAACGGGGGGTATAGCAATCAGCCCCAGCATTTT.

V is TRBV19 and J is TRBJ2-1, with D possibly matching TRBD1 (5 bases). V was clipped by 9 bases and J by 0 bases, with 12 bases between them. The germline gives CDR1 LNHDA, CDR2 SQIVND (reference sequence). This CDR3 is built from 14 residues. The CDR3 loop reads CASSPRGSYNEQFF. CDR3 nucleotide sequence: TGTGCCAGCTCGCCTAGGGGCTCCTACAATGAGCAGTTCTTC.

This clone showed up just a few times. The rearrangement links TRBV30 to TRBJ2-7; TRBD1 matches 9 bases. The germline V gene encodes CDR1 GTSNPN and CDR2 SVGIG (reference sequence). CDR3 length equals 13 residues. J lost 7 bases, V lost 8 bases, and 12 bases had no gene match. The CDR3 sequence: CAGAGTGLEEQYF. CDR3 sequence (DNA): TGTGCCGGGGCCGGGACAGGGTTAGAGGAGCAGTACTTC.

CDR3 amino acids: CSVQGDSNQPQHF. The CDR3 nucleotides read TGCAGCGTTCAGGGGGATAGCAATCAGCCCCAGCATTTT. The chain couples TRBV29-1 to TRBJ1-5, with 7 bases lining up with TRBD1. The ends lost 5 bases at V and 0 bases at J; junction bases unmatched: 1. There are 13 residues in the CDR3. From germline, CDR1 is SQVTM and CDR2 ANQGSEA.

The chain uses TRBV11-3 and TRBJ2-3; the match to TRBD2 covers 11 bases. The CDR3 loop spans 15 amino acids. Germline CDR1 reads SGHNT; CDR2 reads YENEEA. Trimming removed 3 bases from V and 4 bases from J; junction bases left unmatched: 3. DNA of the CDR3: TGTGCCAGCAGCTTGGGTAGCGGGAGGGCAGATACGCAGTATTTT. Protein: CASSLGSGRADTQYF.

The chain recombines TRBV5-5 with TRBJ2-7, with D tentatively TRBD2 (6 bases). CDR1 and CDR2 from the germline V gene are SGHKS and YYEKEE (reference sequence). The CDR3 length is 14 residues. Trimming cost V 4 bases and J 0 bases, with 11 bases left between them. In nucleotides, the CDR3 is TGTGCCAGCAGCCGGGACTTTTTCTCCTACGAGCAGTACTTC. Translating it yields CASSRDFFSYEQYF.

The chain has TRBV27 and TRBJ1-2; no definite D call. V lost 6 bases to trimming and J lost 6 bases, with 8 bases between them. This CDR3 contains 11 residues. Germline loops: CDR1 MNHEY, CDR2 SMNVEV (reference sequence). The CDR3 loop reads CASSRGDGYTF. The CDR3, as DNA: TGTGCCAGCAGCCGCGGGGATGGCTACACCTTC.

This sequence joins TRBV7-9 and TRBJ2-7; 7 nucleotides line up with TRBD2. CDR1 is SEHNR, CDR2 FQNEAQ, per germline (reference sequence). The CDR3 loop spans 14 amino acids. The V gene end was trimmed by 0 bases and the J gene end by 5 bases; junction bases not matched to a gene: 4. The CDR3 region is CASSLALGRDEQYF. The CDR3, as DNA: TGTGCCAGCAGCTTAGCCCTAGGGAGGGACGAGCAGTACTTC.

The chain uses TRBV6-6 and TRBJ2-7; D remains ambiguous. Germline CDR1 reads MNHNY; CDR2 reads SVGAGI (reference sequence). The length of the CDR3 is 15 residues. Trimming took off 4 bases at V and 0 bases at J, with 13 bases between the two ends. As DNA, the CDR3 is TGTGCCAGCAGTTTCGAGCCTCGGAGCTCCTACGAGCAGTACTTC. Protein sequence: CASSFEPRSSYEQYF.

Written as DNA, the CDR3 is TGTGCCAGCAGCTCGGGGGGGACTAGCGGGTGGAATGAGCAGTTCTTC. Translation gives CASSSGGTSGWNEQFF. The V call is TRBV7-9, the J call TRBJ2-1; 12 nucleotides agree with TRBD2. The germline V gene has CDR1 SEHNR and CDR2 FQNEAQ (reference sequence). The J segment lost 7 bases and the V segment lost 4 bases, leaving 8 bases of the junction unmatched. The CDR3 sequence is 16 residues long.